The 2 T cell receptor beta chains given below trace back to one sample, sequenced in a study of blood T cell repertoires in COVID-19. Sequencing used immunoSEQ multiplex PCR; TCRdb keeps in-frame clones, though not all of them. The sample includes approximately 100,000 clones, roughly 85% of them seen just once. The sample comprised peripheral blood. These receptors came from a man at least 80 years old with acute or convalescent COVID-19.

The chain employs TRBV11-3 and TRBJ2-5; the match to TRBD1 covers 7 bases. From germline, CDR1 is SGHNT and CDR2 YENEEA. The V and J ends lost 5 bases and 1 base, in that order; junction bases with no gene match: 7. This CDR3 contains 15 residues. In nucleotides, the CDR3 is TGTGCCAGCAGCAAAGGGACAGAGTTCCAAGAGACCCAGTACTTC. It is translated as CASSKGTEFQETQYF.

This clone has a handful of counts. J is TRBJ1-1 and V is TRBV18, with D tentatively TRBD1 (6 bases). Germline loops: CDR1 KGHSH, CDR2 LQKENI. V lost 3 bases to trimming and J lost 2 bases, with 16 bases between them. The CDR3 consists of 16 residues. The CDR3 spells CASSPKRGGLNTEAFF. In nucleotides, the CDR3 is TGTGCCAGCTCACCCAAGAGGGGGGGACTTAACACTGAAGCTTTCTTT.